The rows below give T cell receptor beta chains drawn from one sample of a study of cytotoxic CD8 clonotypes in ibrutinib-treated CLL. Clones were sequenced by immunoSEQ multiplex PCR, and TCRdb holds only the in-frame ones, with some missing. The repertoire holds about 130,000 clones, with 79% as singletons. This sample comprised PBMCs, obtained after 12 months of ibrutinib treatment. These TCRs come from a human donor with chronic lymphocytic leukemia. The CDR3 runs from the conserved cysteine through the conserved F or W. Fields, in order: CDR3 protein, CDR3 DNA, J gene, clone size, V gene, D gene. A D gene is named only where the DNA matches it firmly. Only some rows state a clone size, as once, few, many or a class for expanded clones.

CDR3: CASSLGRANEKLFF
DNA: TGTGCCAGCAGCTTAGGGCGGGCTAATGAAAAACTGTTTTTT
J: TRBJ1-4
size: .
V: TRBV7-6
D: .

CDR3: CASSGLALVETQYF
DNA: TGTGCCAGCAGCGGACTAGCGTTGGTGGAGACCCAGTACTTC
J: TRBJ2-5
size: few
V: TRBV28
D: TRBD2

CDR3: CASKSSAAEQFF
DNA: TGTGCCAGCAAGTCTTCGGCGGCGGAACAGTTCTTC
J: TRBJ2-1
size: .
V: TRBV27
D: .

CDR3: CASSVNYYGYTF
DNA: TGTGCCAGCAGCGTAAATTACTATGGCTACACCTTC
J: TRBJ1-2
size: few
V: TRBV9
D: .

CDR3: CASSVGGTGAYEQYF
DNA: TGTGCCAGCAGCGTAGGTGGGACAGGGGCCTACGAGCAGTACTTC
J: TRBJ2-7
size: .
V: TRBV9
D: TRBD1

CDR3: CASSPWQGDRNEQFF
DNA: TGTGCCAGCTCACCCTGGCAGGGGGATCGGAATGAGCAGTTCTTC
J: TRBJ2-1
size: .
V: TRBV18
D: TRBD1

CDR3: CASSSTSASFETQYF
DNA: TGTGCCAGCAGCTCTACTAGCGCTTCCTTCGAGACCCAGTACTTC
J: TRBJ2-5
size: .
V: TRBV11-2
D: TRBD2

CDR3: CASSPGTSGSHGELFF
DNA: TGTGCCAGCAGCCCGGGGACTAGCGGGAGTCACGGGGAGCTGTTTTTT
J: TRBJ2-2
size: .
V: TRBV5-4
D: TRBD2

CDR3: CASSVPQGAADTQYF
DNA: TGTGCCAGCAGTGTACCACAGGGGGCAGCAGATACGCAGTATTTT
J: TRBJ2-3
size: once
V: TRBV2
D: TRBD1

CDR3: CASSGGRQETQYF
DNA: TGCGCCAGCAGTGGCGGGAGGCAAGAGACCCAGTACTTC
J: TRBJ2-5
size: few
V: TRBV10-1
D: TRBD2

CDR3: CASAAPMGTSGHANTGELFF
DNA: TGCGCCAGCGCAGCCCCAATGGGGACTAGCGGCCACGCGAACACCGGGGAGCTGTTTTTT
J: TRBJ2-2
size: few
V: TRBV5-1
D: TRBD2

CDR3: CASSFGAQETQYF
DNA: TGTGCCAGCAGCTTCGGGGCCCAAGAGACCCAGTACTTC
J: TRBJ2-5
size: .
V: TRBV7-3
D: .

CDR3: CASSLYIGATGANVLTF
DNA: TGTGCCAGCAGTTTATATATAGGGGCCACTGGGGCCAACGTCCTGACTTTC
J: TRBJ2-6
size: .
V: TRBV27
D: .

CDR3: CASSLTWDLSGNTIYF
DNA: TGTGCCAGCAGCCTGACCTGGGACTTGTCTGGAAACACCATATATTTT
J: TRBJ1-3
size: .
V: TRBV7-2
D: .

CDR3: CASVVGKPSTDTQYF
DNA: TGTGCCAGCGTCGTGGGTAAACCTAGCACAGATACGCAGTATTTT
J: TRBJ2-3
size: .
V: TRBV6-5
D: .

CDR3: CASSQWEGTNDNEQFF
DNA: TGTGCCAGCAGCCAATGGGAAGGGACTAACGACAATGAGCAGTTCTTC
J: TRBJ2-1
size: .
V: TRBV14
D: TRBD2

CDR3: CATSRDASGTDTQYF
DNA: TGTGCCACCAGCAGAGACGCTAGCGGCACAGATACGCAGTATTTT
J: TRBJ2-3
size: .
V: TRBV15
D: .

CDR3: CASSPPGLANAYEQYF
DNA: TGTGCCAGCTCACCACCGGGACTAGCGAATGCCTACGAGCAGTACTTC
J: TRBJ2-7
size: .
V: TRBV18
D: TRBD2

CDR3: CASSQAGTSPRYEQYF
DNA: TGTGCCAGCAGCCAAGCCGGGACCTCACCCCGCTACGAGCAGTACTTC
J: TRBJ2-7
size: .
V: TRBV14
D: .

CDR3: CASGVGTGGLSSYEQYF
DNA: TGTGCCAGCGGCGTCGGGACAGGGGGCCTTAGCTCCTACGAGCAGTACTTC
J: TRBJ2-7
size: .
V: TRBV5-6
D: TRBD1

CDR3: CASSLGGLAVSYEQYF
DNA: TGCGCCAGCAGCTTGGGAGGACTAGCAGTCAGCTACGAGCAGTACTTC
J: TRBJ2-7
size: .
V: TRBV5-1
D: TRBD2

CDR3: CASSQGAGGGSGSIWDTQYF
DNA: TGCGCCAGCAGCCAAGGTGCGGGTGGGGGCTCCGGGAGTATTTGGGATACGCAGTATTTT
J: TRBJ2-3
size: .
V: TRBV4-1
D: .

CDR3: CASSLQGHKAFF
DNA: TGTGCCAGCAGTTTACAGGGTCACAAAGCTTTCTTT
J: TRBJ1-1
size: .
V: TRBV28
D: .

CDR3: CASSPHRGGYTDTQYF
DNA: TGTGCCAGCAGCCCCCATCGTGGCGGGTACACAGATACGCAGTATTTT
J: TRBJ2-3
size: .
V: TRBV5-4
D: .

CDR3: CASSFRQGAFMNTEAFF
DNA: TGTGCCAGTAGTTTTAGACAGGGGGCCTTCATGAACACTGAAGCTTTCTTT
J: TRBJ1-1
size: .
V: TRBV19
D: TRBD1

CDR3: CAISEWRLAGGYEQYF
DNA: TGTGCCATCAGTGAGTGGAGACTAGCGGGAGGTTACGAGCAGTACTTC
J: TRBJ2-7
size: .
V: TRBV10-3
D: TRBD2

CDR3: CASSVEPNSNQPQHF
DNA: TGTGCCAGCAGCGTAGAACCAAATAGCAATCAGCCCCAGCATTTT
J: TRBJ1-5
size: .
V: TRBV9
D: .

CDR3: CATSRQGASIDTQYF
DNA: TGTGCCACCAGCAGACAGGGGGCGTCTATAGATACGCAGTATTTT
J: TRBJ2-3
size: .
V: TRBV15
D: TRBD1

CDR3: CASSPMNAVNQPQHF
DNA: TGTGCCAGCTCACCAATGAACGCAGTAAATCAGCCCCAGCATTTT
J: TRBJ1-5
size: .
V: TRBV18
D: .

CDR3: CAWSTMAGPYEQYF
DNA: TGTGCCTGGAGTACCATGGCGGGGCCCTACGAGCAGTACTTC
J: TRBJ2-7
size: .
V: TRBV30
D: .

CDR3: CASSPSGTDSGNTIYF
DNA: TGTGCCAGCTCACCCTCGGGGACAGACTCTGGAAACACCATATATTTT
J: TRBJ1-3
size: .
V: TRBV18
D: TRBD1

CDR3: CASSPVPGQGAGELFF
DNA: TGCGCCAGCAGCCCGGTCCCGGGACAGGGGGCCGGGGAGCTGTTTTTT
J: TRBJ2-2
size: .
V: TRBV5-1
D: TRBD1

CDR3: CASSPLTDMGSYEQYF
DNA: TGTGCCAGCAGTCCCTTGACCGACATGGGGTCCTACGAGCAGTACTTC
J: TRBJ2-7
size: .
V: TRBV27
D: .

CDR3: CASSVPSQGYGYTF
DNA: TGTGCCAGCAGTGTACCGTCCCAAGGCTATGGCTACACCTTC
J: TRBJ1-2
size: .
V: TRBV6-1
D: .

CDR3: CASSSPYEQYF
DNA: TGTGCCAGCAGTTCCCCCTACGAGCAGTACTTC
J: TRBJ2-7
size: .
V: TRBV6-5
D: .

CDR3: CASSPRVVVEQFF
DNA: TGTGCCAGCAGCCCTAGAGTCGTGGTTGAGCAGTTCTTC
J: TRBJ2-1
size: once
V: TRBV9
D: .

CDR3: CATSRGRGANTEAFF
DNA: TGTGCCACCAGCCGCGGTAGGGGGGCGAACACTGAAGCTTTCTTT
J: TRBJ1-1
size: .
V: TRBV15
D: .

CDR3: CASSVDSNEQFF
DNA: TGTGCCAGCAGCGTAGACAGCAATGAGCAGTTCTTC
J: TRBJ2-1
size: .
V: TRBV9
D: .

CDR3: CASTKAGFPTDTQYF
DNA: TGCGCCAGCACCAAAGCGGGCTTTCCCACAGATACGCAGTATTTT
J: TRBJ2-3
size: .
V: TRBV4-1
D: .

CDR3: CASSITATYGYTF
DNA: TGTGCCAGCAGTATCACAGCTACCTATGGCTACACCTTC
J: TRBJ1-2
size: .
V: TRBV27
D: .

CDR3: CASSLNYGTDTQYF
DNA: TGTGCCAGCAGCTTGAATTACGGCACAGATACGCAGTATTTT
J: TRBJ2-3
size: .
V: TRBV5-8
D: .

CDR3: CASSSIRVSDEQFF
DNA: TGTGCCAGCAGCTCTATCCGGGTCTCCGATGAGCAGTTCTTC
J: TRBJ2-1
size: .
V: TRBV2
D: .